This TCR beta chain was observed in a study of cytomegalovirus exposure and HLA in healthy donors. Study-wide background: Approximately 180 million T cells yielded around 100 million unique TCR beta sequences, as an earlier analysis found. Some 85 million unique TCRs, all from HLA-typed donors, were included in an early release of the data.

For this clone: Its cognate antigen is unknown.

PCR employed 60 Vbeta and 13 Jbeta primers. Generated by immunoSEQ multiplex PCR, the TCRdb table keeps only in-frame clones and is missing some. The sample has approximately 150,000 clones, around 80% seen once. This CDR3 spans 15 amino acids. V dropped 1 base and J dropped 2 bases, with 13 bases sitting between them. Germline V gives CDR1 SGDLS, CDR2 YYNGEE. Whole-study results and caveats: In a later analysis, HLA-associated beta chains showed higher expansion and lower generation probabilities than comparable chains. TCR beta chains numbering about 160 were designated cytomegalovirus-associated.

Sequencing used PBMCs. The chain has TRBV9 and TRBJ2-7; D perhaps matches TRBD2 (7 bases). The receptor's source is a woman under 40 in good health and CMV-seronegative. CDR3 sequence reads: CASSVRGGGTYEQYF. DNA for the CDR3: TGTGCCAGCAGCGTAAGGGGGGGCGGCACCTACGAGCAGTACTTC.